The TCR beta chain described here comes from a study of cytomegalovirus exposure and HLA in healthy donors. The count of this clone is one. Method: immunoSEQ multiplex PCR; TCRdb's copy keeps in-frame clones and lacks some. The sample includes some 100,000 clones, about nine tenths of them seen just once. Losses at the gene ends were 1 base for V and 5 bases for J; bases not matched to a gene: 2. This CDR3 comprises 14 residues. CDR1 is SGHDT, CDR2 YYEEEE, per germline. The rearrangement uses TRBV5-6 and TRBJ2-2; 7 bases are shared with TRBD1. The sequencing sample was made of PBMCs. This clonotype originated in a woman between 18 and 29 years old in good health and CMV-seronegative. The DNA of the CDR3 is TGTGCCAGCAGCTTGAGGGGGCTGACCGGGGAGCTGTTTTTT. It translates to CASSLRGLTGELFF.